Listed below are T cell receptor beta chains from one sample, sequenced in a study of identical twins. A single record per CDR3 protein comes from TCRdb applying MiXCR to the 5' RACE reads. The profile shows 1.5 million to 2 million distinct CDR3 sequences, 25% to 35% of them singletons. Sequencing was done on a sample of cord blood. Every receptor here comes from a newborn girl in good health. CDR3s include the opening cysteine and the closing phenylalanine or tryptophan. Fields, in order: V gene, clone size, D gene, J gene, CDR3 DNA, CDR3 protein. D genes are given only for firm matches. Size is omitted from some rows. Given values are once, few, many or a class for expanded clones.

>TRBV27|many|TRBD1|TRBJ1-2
TGTGCCAGCAGGCGAACAGGGGACTATGGCTACACCTTC
CASRRTGDYGYTF
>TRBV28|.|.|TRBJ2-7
TGTGCCAGCAGTTTATGGACTAGAGGGAGAATGGACGAGCAGTACTTC
CASSLWTRGRMDEQYF
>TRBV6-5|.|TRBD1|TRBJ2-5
TGTGCCAGCAGTTACCTAGGACAGGGGCAAGGGACCCAGTACTTC
CASSYLGQGQGTQYF
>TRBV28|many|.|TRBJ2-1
TGTGCCAGCAGCTTCGATGAGCAGTTCTTC
CASSFDEQFF
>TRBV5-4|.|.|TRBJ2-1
TGTGCCAGCAGCTTGGTCCCTCAGGGGGGGAACACTGAGCAGTTCTTC
CASSLVPQGGNTEQFF
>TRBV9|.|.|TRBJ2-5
TGTGCCAGCAGCGTAGGAAATGCGGGGTTGGGAGAGACCCAGTACTTC
CASSVGNAGLGETQYF
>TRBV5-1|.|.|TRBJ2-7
TGCGCCAGCAGCTTGGCCTTGATTGAGGAGCAGTACTTC
CASSLALIEEQYF
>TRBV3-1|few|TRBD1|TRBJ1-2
TGTGCCAGCAGCCAGAATCGACAGGGCTATGGCTACACCTTC
CASSQNRQGYGYTF
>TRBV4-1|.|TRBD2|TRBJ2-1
TGCGCCAGCAGCCGCTTGCCGGGGCTAGCGGGGGGGCGTGAGAATGAGCAGTTCTTC
CASSRLPGLAGGRENEQFF
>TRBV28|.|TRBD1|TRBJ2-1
TGTGCCAGCAGTCGCAAAGGGACAGCTAATTATGAGCAGTTCTTC
CASSRKGTANYEQFF
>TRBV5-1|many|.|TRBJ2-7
TGCGCCAGCAGCTTGTTCGGTGACGAGCAGTACTTC
CASSLFGDEQYF
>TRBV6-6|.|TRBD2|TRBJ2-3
TGTGCCAGCAGACGGGACTACTCATGGGTCCTCACAGATACGCAGTATTTT
CASRRDYSWVLTDTQYF
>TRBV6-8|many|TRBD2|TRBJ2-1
TGTGCCAGAGTTGGGACTAGCGGGAGAAAAGTACAAGGGAATGAGCAGTTCTTC
CARVGTSGRKVQGNEQFF
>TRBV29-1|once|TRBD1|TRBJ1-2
TGCAGCGTTGGGGGCAGGGGGCGTTATGGCTACACCTTC
CSVGGRGRYGYTF
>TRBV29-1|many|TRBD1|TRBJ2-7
TGCAGCGTTGTGTTTGTTCAGGGGGCTCGGAACGAGCAGTACTTC
CSVVFVQGARNEQYF